This T cell receptor (beta chain) was profiled in a study of a mutant IDH1 vaccine in newly diagnosed glioma. Assay used: immunoSEQ multiplex PCR; TCRdb lists only in-frame clones, some missing. The table includes over 75,000 clones, around 90% detected once. Time point given: baseline, week 1 (first vaccination visit). Treatment described: pre-vaccination baseline after standard-of-care therapy. The CDR3 is made up of 13 amino acids. V shed 4 bases and J 2 bases; nucleotides not matched to a gene: 1. Looked up from germline, CDR1 is KGHSH and CDR2 is LQKENI. This chain uses TRBV18 with TRBJ2-5; 7 bases fit TRBD1. The material was PBMCs, obtained from a glioma patient treated with radiotherapy, temozolomide or both. This sequence originates from a woman aged 50 to 60 with glioma. The DNA for the CDR3 is TGTGCCAGCTCACTGGACAGGCAAGAGACCCAGTACTTC. Translation: CASSLDRQETQYF.